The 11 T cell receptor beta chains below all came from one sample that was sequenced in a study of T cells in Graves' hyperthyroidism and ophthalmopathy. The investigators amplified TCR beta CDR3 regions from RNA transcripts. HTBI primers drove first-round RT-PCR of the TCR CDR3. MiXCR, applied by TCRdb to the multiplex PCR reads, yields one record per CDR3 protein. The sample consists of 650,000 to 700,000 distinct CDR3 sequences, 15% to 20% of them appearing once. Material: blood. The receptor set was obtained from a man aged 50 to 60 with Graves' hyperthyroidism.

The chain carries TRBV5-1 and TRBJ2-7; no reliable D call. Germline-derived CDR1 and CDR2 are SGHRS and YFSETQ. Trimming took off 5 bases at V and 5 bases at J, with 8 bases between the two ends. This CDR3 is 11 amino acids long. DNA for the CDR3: TGCGCCAGCAGTATGTTCGACGAGCAGTACTTC. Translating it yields CASSMFDEQYF. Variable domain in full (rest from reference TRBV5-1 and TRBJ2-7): KAGVTQTPRYLIKTRGQQVTLSCSPISGHRSVSWYQQTPGQGLQFLFEYFSETQRNKGNFPGRFSGRQFSNSRSEMNVSTLELGDSALYLCASSMFDEQYFGPGTRLTVT.

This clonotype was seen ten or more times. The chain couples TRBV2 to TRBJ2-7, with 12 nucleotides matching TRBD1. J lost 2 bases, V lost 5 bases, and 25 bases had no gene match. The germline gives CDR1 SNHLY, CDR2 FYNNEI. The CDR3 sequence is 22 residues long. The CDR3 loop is CASSLPRDRGPSGLNGPYEQYF. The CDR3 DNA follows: TGTGCCAGCAGTTTACCCCGGGACAGGGGGCCGTCGGGGCTCAATGGGCCCTACGAGCAGTACTTC.

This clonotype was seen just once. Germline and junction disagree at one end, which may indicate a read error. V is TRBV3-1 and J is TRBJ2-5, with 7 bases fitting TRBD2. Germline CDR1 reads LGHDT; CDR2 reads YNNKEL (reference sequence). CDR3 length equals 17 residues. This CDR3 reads CASSQDPEGGPTKTRYF. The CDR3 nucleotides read TGTGCCAGCAGCCAAGATCCAGAGGGAGGGCCTACTAAGACCCGGTACTTC.

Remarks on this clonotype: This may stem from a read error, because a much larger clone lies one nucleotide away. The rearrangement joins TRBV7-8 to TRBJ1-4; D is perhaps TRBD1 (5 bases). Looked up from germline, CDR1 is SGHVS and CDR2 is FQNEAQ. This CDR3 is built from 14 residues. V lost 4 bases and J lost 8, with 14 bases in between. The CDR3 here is CASSYGHGDEKLFF. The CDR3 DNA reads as TGTGCCAGCAGCTACGGACATGGAGACGAAAAACTGTTTTTT. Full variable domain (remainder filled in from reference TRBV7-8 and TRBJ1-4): GAGVSQSPRYKVAKRGQDVALRCDPISGHVSLFWYQQALGQGPEFLTYFQNEAQLDKSGLPSDRFFAERPEGSVSTLKIQRTQQEDSAVYLCASSYGHGDEKLFFGSGTQLSVL.

In DNA, the CDR3 is TGCGCCAGCAACTCGGCCGGCGGACACGGGAGTAATTCACCCCTCCACTTT. Protein sequence: CASNSAGGHGSNSPLHF. This chain links TRBV5-1 with TRBJ1-6, with D maybe TRBD1 (5 bases). The V gene's germline CDR1 is SGHRS and CDR2 YFSETQ. Trimming took off 6 bases at V and 6 bases at J, with 22 bases between the two ends. The CDR3 is 17 amino acids.

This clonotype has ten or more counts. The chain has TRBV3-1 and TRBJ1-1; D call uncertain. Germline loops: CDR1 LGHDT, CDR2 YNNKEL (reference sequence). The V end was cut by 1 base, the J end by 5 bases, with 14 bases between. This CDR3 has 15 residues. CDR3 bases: TGTGCCAGCAGCCAAGGAGGGCCTCCCCTAACTGAAGCTTTCTTT. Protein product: CASSQGGPPLTEAFF.

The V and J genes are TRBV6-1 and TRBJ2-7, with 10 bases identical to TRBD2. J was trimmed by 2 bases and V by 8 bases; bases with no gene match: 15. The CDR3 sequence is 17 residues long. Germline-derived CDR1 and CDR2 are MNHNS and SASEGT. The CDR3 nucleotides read TGTGCCAGCCTCAGACCAAGGCGGCTAGCGGGAGCCTACGAGCAGTACTTC. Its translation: CASLRPRRLAGAYEQYF.

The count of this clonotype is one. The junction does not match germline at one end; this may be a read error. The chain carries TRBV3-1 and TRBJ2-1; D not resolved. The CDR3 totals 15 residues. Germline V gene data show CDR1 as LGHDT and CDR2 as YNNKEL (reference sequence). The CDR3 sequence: CASTQDRAHADEQFF. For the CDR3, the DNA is TGTGCCAGCACCCAAGATAGGGCTCATGCCGATGAGCAGTTCTTC.

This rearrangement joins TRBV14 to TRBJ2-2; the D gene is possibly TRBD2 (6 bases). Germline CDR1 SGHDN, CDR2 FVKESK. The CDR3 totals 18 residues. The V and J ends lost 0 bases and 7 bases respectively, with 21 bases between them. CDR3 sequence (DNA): TGTGCCAGCAGCCAAGATTCCCTCCGGGGGACCAGGGACGGGGAGCTGTTTTTT. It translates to CASSQDSLRGTRDGELFF.

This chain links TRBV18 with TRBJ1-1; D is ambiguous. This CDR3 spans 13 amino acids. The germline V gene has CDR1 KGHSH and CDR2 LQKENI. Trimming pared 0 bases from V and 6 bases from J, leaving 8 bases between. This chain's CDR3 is CASSPPGSPEAFF. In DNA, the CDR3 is TGTGCCAGCTCACCACCCGGGTCCCCTGAAGCTTTCTTT.

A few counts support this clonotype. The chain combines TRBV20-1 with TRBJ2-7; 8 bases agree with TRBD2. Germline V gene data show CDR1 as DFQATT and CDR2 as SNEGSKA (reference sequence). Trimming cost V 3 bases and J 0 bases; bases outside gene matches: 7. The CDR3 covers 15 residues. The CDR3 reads CSARGTGGTSYEQYF. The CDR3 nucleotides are TGCAGTGCTAGGGGTACGGGGGGGACCTCCTACGAGCAGTACTTC.